This is a list of T cell receptor beta chains from one sample in a study of response to subunit inactivated influenza vaccine. TCRdb itself ran the RT-PCR reads through MiXCR, one entry per CDR3 protein. Of 590,000 or so distinct CDR3 sequences listed, 13% to 15% were seen once; the top ten hold less than 9%. The starting material was PBMCs from blood, obtained 14 to 15 days before vaccination. The origin of the receptors is a man aged 50 to 60 who received an inactivated influenza vaccine. Each CDR3 is given with its conserved first and last residue. The D gene is left open where the match is weak. Expanded clones get a size class; other rows say once, few or many, or leave the size out.

size	D	V	J	CDR3	DNA
-	TRBD1	TRBV12-3/TRBV12-4	TRBJ1-4	CASSFLQGKREKLFF	TGTGCCAGCAGTTTTTTACAGGGGAAGAGGGAGAAACTGTTTTTT
-	-	TRBV10-3	TRBJ2-5	CAIRTAGVGGKTQYF	TGTGCCATCAGGACCGCAGGGGTGGGAGGGAAGACCCAGTACTTC
-	-	TRBV5-1	TRBJ2-3	CASSRYQGRADTQYF	TGCGCCAGCAGCCGGTACCAGGGTCGCGCAGATACGCAGTATTTT
many	-	TRBV14	TRBJ2-5	CARQTKTGVRAETQYF	TGTGCCAGACAAACTAAAACCGGGGTGAGGGCAGAGACCCAGTACTTC
many	-	TRBV12-3/TRBV12-4	TRBJ1-6	CASSNSYNSPLHF	TGTGCCAGCAGTAACTCCTATAATTCACCCCTCCACTTT
-	TRBD1	TRBV6-1	TRBJ2-3	CASSEPGQLSDTQYF	TGTGCCAGCAGTGAACCGGGACAGTTGTCAGATACGCAGTATTTT
many	-	TRBV29-1	TRBJ2-1	CSVEGGSSYEQFF	TGCAGCGTTGAAGGCGGGTCTTCCTATGAGCAGTTCTTC
few	-	TRBV7-8	TRBJ2-1	CASSLRTNEQFF	TGTGCCAGCAGCTTAAGGACGAATGAGCAGTTCTTC
few	-	TRBV7-8	TRBJ2-5	CASSPSWRGKPQETQYF	TGTGCCAGCAGCCCTAGTTGGAGGGGGAAGCCCCAAGAGACCCAGTACTTC
few	TRBD1	TRBV4-1	TRBJ1-1	CASSTRTGGFGTEAFF	TGCGCCAGCAGCACTCGGACAGGGGGATTCGGCACTGAAGCTTTCTTT
few	-	TRBV6-5	TRBJ1-6	CASSYGGESLSNSPLHF	TGTGCCAGCAGTTATGGGGGCGAGAGTTTAAGTAATTCACCCCTCCACTTT
few	-	TRBV20-1	TRBJ2-3	CSAKTSTDTQYF	TGCAGTGCAAAGACTAGCACAGATACGCAGTATTTT
-	TRBD2	TRBV12-3/TRBV12-4	TRBJ2-1	CASSPWTSGVYNEQFF	TGTGCCAGCAGCCCCTGGACTAGCGGGGTCTACAATGAGCAGTTCTTC
few	TRBD2	TRBV20-1	TRBJ2-1	CSAKSGSGGLNEQFF	TGCAGTGCGAAGTCCGGGAGCGGGGGCCTGAATGAGCAGTTCTTC
few	TRBD2	TRBV20-1	TRBJ2-1	CSARGAGGPGRMFF	TGCAGTGCTAGGGGAGCGGGAGGGCCTGGGAGGATGTTCTTC
-	TRBD2	TRBV2	TRBJ2-3	CASSGGTSGVIGTDTQYF	TGTGCCAGCAGTGGAGGGACTAGCGGGGTCATCGGCACAGATACGCAGTATTTT
few	-	TRBV7-2	TRBJ1-2	CASSEGGSNYGYTF	TGTGCCAGCAGCGAGGGGGGCAGTAACTATGGCTACACCTTC
many	-	TRBV12-3/TRBV12-4	TRBJ1-1	CASSPGTPNTEAFF	TGTGCCAGCAGCCCAGGGACACCGAACACTGAAGCTTTCTTT
-	-	TRBV5-1	TRBJ2-3	CASSPGAGTDTQYF	TGCGCCAGCAGCCCTGGGGCAGGCACAGATACGCAGTATTTT
few	-	TRBV12-3/TRBV12-4	TRBJ1-6	CASSLGRGGPAPLHF	TGTGCCAGCAGTTTAGGGAGGGGAGGACCCGCACCCCTCCACTTT
-	TRBD2	TRBV29-1	TRBJ2-3	CSVEVGLAGGPTDTQYF	TGCAGCGTTGAGGTGGGACTAGCGGGAGGGCCTACAGATACGCAGTATTTT
few	-	TRBV5-1	TRBJ2-1	CASSENYNEQFF	TGCGCCAGCAGCGAGAACTACAATGAGCAGTTCTTC
few	TRBD1	TRBV30	TRBJ1-2	CAWSRDRATNYGYTF	TGTGCCTGGAGCCGGGACAGGGCCACTAACTATGGCTACACCTTC
few	TRBD2	TRBV20-1	TRBJ2-2	CSARLAGADTGELFF	TGCAGTGCTAGATTAGCGGGGGCGGACACCGGGGAGCTGTTTTTT
-	TRBD2	TRBV20-1	TRBJ2-7	CSARGLAGYEQYF	TGCAGTGCTCGTGGGCTAGCGGGGTACGAGCAGTACTTC
-	-	TRBV5-1	TRBJ2-1	CASSALEAGRVFNEQFF	TGCGCCAGCAGCGCCCTCGAGGCGGGCAGGGTCTTCAATGAGCAGTTCTTC
few	-	TRBV29-1	TRBJ2-3	CSVVWLGTSTDTQYF	TGCAGCGTTGTTTGGTTGGGGACATCCACAGATACGCAGTATTTT
few	-	TRBV5-1	TRBJ2-2	CASSLVAGKTGELFF	TGCGCCAGCAGCTTGGTGGCAGGGAAGACCGGGGAGCTGTTTTTT
-	TRBD1	TRBV7-9	TRBJ2-7	CASSPLTGGRFKQYF	TGTGCCAGCAGCCCGCTGACAGGGGGCCGCTTCAAGCAGTACTTC
-	-	TRBV7-2	TRBJ2-3	CASSLLGATDTQYF	TGTGCCAGCAGCTTATTAGGGGCCACAGATACGCAGTATTTT
-	-	TRBV11-2	TRBJ1-1	CASSGRRATEAFF	TGTGCCAGCAGCGGTAGGAGGGCCACTGAAGCTTTCTTT
-	-	TRBV27	TRBJ2-3	CASSSGVGGTDTQYF	TGTGCCAGCAGTTCGGGGGTAGGAGGGACAGATACGCAGTATTTT
-	-	TRBV7-2	TRBJ1-5	CASSLAYGRQPQHF	TGTGCCAGCAGCTTAGCGTATGGGCGTCAGCCCCAGCATTTT
-	-	TRBV9	TRBJ1-6	CASSREAYNSPLHF	TGTGCCAGCAGCCGGGAAGCCTATAATTCACCCCTCCACTTT
few	-	TRBV4-3	TRBJ1-1	CASSQVGEGDDTEAFF	TGCGCCAGCAGCCAAGTCGGGGAGGGGGACGACACTGAAGCTTTCTTT
few	TRBD1	TRBV7-9	TRBJ1-4	CASSGLGGLGEKLFF	TGTGCCAGCAGCGGATTAGGGGGCCTGGGGGAAAAACTGTTTTTT
-	-	TRBV7-8	TRBJ1-5	CASSLLSQPQHF	TGTGCCAGCAGCTTGTTATCTCAGCCCCAGCATTTT
many	TRBD1	TRBV12-3/TRBV12-4	TRBJ2-3	CASSAGDRGRDTQYF	TGTGCCAGCAGTGCCGGGGACAGGGGGCGAGATACGCAGTATTTT
-	-	TRBV30	TRBJ1-5	CAWSGGSNQPQHF	TGTGCCTGGAGTGGGGGCAGCAATCAGCCCCAGCATTTT
-	-	TRBV3-1	TRBJ2-3	CASSQDFPGASTDTQYF	TGTGCCAGCAGCCAAGATTTCCCGGGGGCGAGCACAGATACGCAGTATTTT
-	-	TRBV6-2/TRBV6-3	TRBJ1-2	CASSYRGMRADYGYTF	TGTGCCAGCAGTTACAGGGGGATGAGGGCTGACTATGGCTACACCTTC
few	TRBD2	TRBV10-3	TRBJ2-7	CAIKGTSGGVYEQYF	TGTGCCATCAAAGGGACTAGCGGGGGGGTCTACGAGCAGTACTTC
few	-	TRBV28	TRBJ2-4	CASSPDIGGGLAKNIQYF	TGTGCCAGCAGTCCAGATATTGGGGGCGGTCTAGCCAAAAACATTCAGTACTTC
few	-	TRBV7-9	TRBJ2-2	CASSLPLNTGELFF	TGTGCCAGCAGCCTACCCCTAAACACCGGGGAGCTGTTTTTT
few	-	TRBV6-1	TRBJ2-7	CASRGGGSNYEQYF	TGTGCCAGCAGAGGGGGGGGCTCAAATTACGAGCAGTACTTC
-	TRBD2	TRBV7-2	TRBJ2-7	CASSLAGLAESYEQYF	TGTGCCAGCAGCTTAGCAGGACTAGCGGAGAGCTACGAGCAGTACTTC
few	-	TRBV14	TRBJ1-1	CASSATPGNTEAFF	TGTGCCAGCAGCGCAACACCGGGGAACACTGAAGCTTTCTTT
few	-	TRBV18	TRBJ2-7	CASSPTRGYEQYF	TGTGCCAGCTCACCCACCAGGGGCTACGAGCAGTACTTC
-	TRBD1	TRBV12-3/TRBV12-4	TRBJ2-2	CASRPNHRGSGELFF	TGTGCCAGCAGACCAAACCACAGGGGATCCGGGGAGCTGTTTTTT
many	-	TRBV12-3/TRBV12-4	TRBJ2-2	CATRQEGNTGELFF	TGTGCCACTAGACAGGAGGGGAACACCGGGGAGCTGTTTTTT